These 15 T cell receptor beta chains originate from one sample sequenced in a study of cytomegalovirus exposure and HLA in healthy donors. Vbeta (60) and Jbeta (13) primers were used in the PCR. Repertoires were generated with immunoSEQ multiplex PCR, while TCRdb's copy carries only in-frame clones and drops some. In the table there are some 150,000 clones, 70% to 90% of which are singletons. Input material: PBMCs. All receptors come from a woman aged 40 to 50 in good health and CMV-seropositive.

The chain has TRBV5-1 and TRBJ2-5; TRBD1 aligns across 7 bases. The CDR3 extends over 14 amino acids. Trimming cost V 2 bases and J 5 bases; bases outside gene matches: 6. The germline CDR1 and CDR2 sequences are SGHRS and YFSETQ. CDR3 loop: CASSFEGGRETQYF. As DNA, the CDR3 is TGCGCCAGCAGCTTTGAAGGGGGCAGGGAGACCCAGTACTTC.

This chain joins TRBV30 and TRBJ2-3; TRBD1 might be the D (5 bases). The CDR3 has 13 amino acids. With 3 bases removed from V and 0 bases from J, the gap between germline ends came to 7 bases. The germline gives CDR1 GTSNPN, CDR2 SVGIG (reference sequence). The CDR3 spells CAWRGPSTDTQYF. CDR3 sequence (DNA): TGTGCCTGGAGGGGGCCCAGCACAGATACGCAGTATTTT.

The chain combines TRBV6-5 with TRBJ2-1; D is perhaps TRBD2 (6 bases). V lost 6 bases to trimming and J lost 6 bases, with 18 bases between them. The CDR3 contains 15 residues. CDR1 is MNHEY, CDR2 SVGAGI, per germline. The DNA of the CDR3 is TGTGCCAGCAGGCGACTAGTGGGAGGTATCAATGAGCAGTTCTTC. As protein: CASRRLVGGINEQFF.

The gene calls are TRBV28 and TRBJ1-5; D is unclear. The CDR3 is 15 residues long. The V end was cut by 6 bases, the J end by 3 bases, with 15 bases between. The germline gives CDR1 MDHEN, CDR2 SYDVKM. CDR3 in amino acids: CASRLDLGYNQPQHF. DNA of the CDR3: TGTGCCAGCAGGTTGGACTTAGGGTACAATCAGCCCCAGCATTTT.

The V call is TRBV9, the J call TRBJ2-7; maybe TRBD2 (6 bases). Germline V CDR1 and CDR2: SGDLS, YYNGEE. The CDR3 length is 15 residues. V shed 4 bases and J shed 2 bases, with 16 bases lying between them. CDR3: CASSPQTGDTYEQYF. Here the CDR3 DNA reads TGTGCCAGCAGCCCGCAAACGGGGGATACCTACGAGCAGTACTTC. Supplemented by reference TRBV9 and TRBJ2-7, the full variable domain reads DSGVTQTPKHLITATGQRVTLRCSPRSGDLSVYWYQQSLDQGLQFLIQYYNGEERAKGNILERFSAQQFPDLHSELNLSSLELGDSALYFCASSPQTGDTYEQYFGPGTRLTVT.

The chain employs TRBV5-1 and TRBJ1-3; TRBD1 aligns across 7 bases. CDR3 length equals 17 residues. The germline V gene has CDR1 SGHRS and CDR2 YFSETQ. With 4 bases clipped from V and 0 bases from J, the junction kept 10 bases outside the gene matches. The CDR3 is CASSPGTEFTSGNTIYF. DNA of the CDR3: TGCGCCAGCAGCCCCGGGACAGAGTTTACCTCTGGAAACACCATATATTTT.

The chain employs TRBV13 and TRBJ2-3; 13 bases fit TRBD2. The CDR3 covers 21 residues. V shed 5 bases, J shed 1 base, and the junction held 18 bases outside the gene matches. The germline CDR1 and CDR2 sequences are PRHDT and FYEKMQ (reference sequence). CDR3: CASSARRTSGTSGIRTDTQYF. CDR3 coding DNA: TGTGCCAGCAGCGCTCGCCGGACTTCCGGGACTAGCGGGATCCGCACAGATACGCAGTATTTT.

This sequence joins TRBV6-6 and TRBJ2-1, with D perhaps matching TRBD1 (6 bases). V gave up 6 bases and J gave up 9 bases, with 12 bases separating them. CDR1 and CDR2 (germline): MNHNY, SVGAGI (reference sequence). This CDR3 comprises 12 residues. The chain's CDR3 is CASRQQGSEQFF. The CDR3 DNA reads TGTGCCAGCAGACAACAGGGATCTGAGCAGTTCTTC.

This clone was counted only a few times. The chain uses TRBV2 and TRBJ2-5; 7 nucleotides agree with TRBD2. This CDR3 is built from 14 residues. Germline V gene lookup returns CDR1 SNHLY and CDR2 FYNNEI. V lost 8 bases to trimming and J lost 2 bases; unmatched junction nucleotides: 8. The CDR3, as DNA: TGTGCCAGCTCCCTGGGGGGGTCGCAAGAGACCCAGTACTTC. As protein: CASSLGGSQETQYF.

The chain carries TRBV29-1 and TRBJ2-3, with a weak D call TRBD2 (6 bases). Trimming stripped 1 base from V and 1 base from J, with 12 bases between. Germline CDR1 SQVTM, CDR2 ANQGSEA. The CDR3 sequence is 15 residues long. The chain's CDR3 is CSVEGGVGRTDTQYF. In nucleotides, the CDR3 is TGCAGCGTTGAAGGGGGGGTGGGCCGCACAGATACGCAGTATTTT.

The rearrangement links TRBV29-1 to TRBJ2-7, with D hard to call. From germline, CDR1 is SQVTM and CDR2 ANQGSEA. This CDR3 spans 12 amino acids. V lost 4 bases and J 3 bases, leaving 10 bases between the germline ends. The CDR3 nucleotides read TGCAGCGTTGTAAGCTCCATCTACGAGCAGTACTTC. This codes for CSVVSSIYEQYF.

The chain combines TRBV7-2 with TRBJ2-3; D gene ambiguous. Trimming cost V 5 bases and J 1 base, with 25 bases left between them. The CDR3 length is 19 residues. Germline V gives CDR1 SGHTA, CDR2 FQGNSA. For the CDR3, the DNA is TGTGCCAGCAGCCCCCGACTCCGCACATCCCTCTTGGGCACAGATACGCAGTATTTT. As protein: CASSPRLRTSLLGTDTQYF.

CDR3 coding DNA: TGTGCCAGCAGCTTAAGACTAGCGGGTTTTTCCGAGCAGTACTTC. Residues: CASSLRLAGFSEQYF. The V and J genes are TRBV11-3 and TRBJ2-7, with 10 bases aligning to TRBD2. The germline V gene encodes CDR1 SGHNT and CDR2 YENEEA. This CDR3 region has 15 residues. The V gene end was trimmed by 2 bases and the J gene end by 6 bases; junction bases not matched to a gene: 7.

The rearrangement links TRBV7-3 to TRBJ2-3; 10 bases align to TRBD1. The CDR3 extends over 14 amino acids. The germline V gene encodes CDR1 SGHTA and CDR2 FQGTGA. V lost 5 bases, J lost 6 bases, and 5 bases stayed unmatched. DNA for the CDR3: TGTGCCAGCAGCACCGGGACAGGGGACGATACGCAGTATTTT. Amino acids: CASSTGTGDDTQYF.

This chain connects TRBV29-1 to TRBJ2-5, with 8 bases identical to TRBD2. V trimming: 0 bases; J trimming: 5 bases; junction bases outside the gene matches: 5. This CDR3 has 14 residues. CDR1 is SQVTM, CDR2 ANQGSEA, per germline. CDR3 bases: TGCAGCGTTGAAGATCGGACTAGCTTTGAGACCCAGTACTTC. Protein sequence: CSVEDRTSFETQYF.